This section outlines one T cell receptor beta chain sequence together with its context. Its antigen is still unknown. No qualities accompany the bases; no much larger clone lies one base away. Via the germline V gene, CDR1 is SGHNT and CDR2 YENEEA. The cysteine opens and the phenylalanine closes a CDR3 of 13 amino acids. Left in the record is the CDR3 DNA by itself, 39 bases read in frame from the first base. Trimming costs V 8 bases and J 1 base, and their ends lie 9 bases apart. Sequencing took place on an Illumina MiSeq. TCRdb handled the public reads itself, with Q25 trimming in fastp and clone calling in MiXCR, and kept productive beta chains. Entries are consolidated by CDR3 protein sequence, retaining the most common genes and DNA. The sample table holds about 20,000 distinct CDR3 sequences, of which roughly a fifth were seen once. Of the sample, less than 5% is held by the ten largest clones.

The sample originates from a study of lung T cells in sarcoidosis with Löfgren's syndrome (dated by TCRdb to 2015 to 2018). About the study as a whole: Sarcoidosis was characterized as a granulomatous disease that mainly affects the lungs and features an accumulation of CD4+ T cells in bronchoalveolar lavage fluid. The repertoire analyses centered on Lofgren's syndrome patients. Broader findings and caveats from the paper: In alphabeta pairing analysis, TRAV12-1 preferentially paired with TRBV2, and these paired TCRs showed CDR3 homology. In Lofgren's syndrome patients, relative to control subjects, TRAV12-1 and TRBV2 were reported to be the most expanded V gene segments. Recognition of a sarcoidosis-associated antigen was only suggested; the antigen itself remained putative and unidentified. Multiple Lofgren's syndrome patients were reported to share TRAV12-1 and TRBV2 CDR3 motifs, a finding that suggests public CD4+ TCR repertoires.

The chain is assembled from TRBV11-3 and TRBJ1-5, with the D segment identity uncertain. Sequenced input: CD4+ T cells from PBMCs. The sequence was obtained from a human donor with sarcoidosis (Löfgren's syndrome or another form), or a control subject (not recorded which). The bases are TGTGCCAGCTCTTACCCGAGCAATCAGCCCCAGCATTTT. The translation is CASSYPSNQPQHF.